This T cell receptor (beta chain) emerged from a study of shared clonotypes between healthy human individuals. Regarding this clone: Antigen specificity is unknown.

General study results and limits: Naive subsets typically showed greater estimated richness than memory subsets.

V trimming: 0 bases; J trimming: 1 base; junction bases outside the gene matches: 5. The CDR3 spans 16 residues. The germline V gene encodes CDR1 MNHEY and CDR2 SVGAGI. Generated by immunoSEQ multiplex PCR, the TCRdb table keeps only in-frame clones and is missing some. The data contain some 380,000 clones, 95% to 97% of them seen just once; the ten biggest clones take up around 0.32%. The sample taken for sequencing was memory CD8+ T cells sorted from blood. Subset: CD45RO+ cells pooled with CCR7-negative TemRA cells. This clonotype was sampled from a man aged 25 to 40 in good health. The rearrangement joins TRBV6-5 to TRBJ2-7; 8 bases align to TRBD2. CDR3 nucleotides: TGTGCCAGCAGTTACTCAAGCGGGAGTATTTCCTACGAGCAGTACTTC. It yields the protein CASSYSSGSISYEQYF.